This TCR beta chain was found in a study of blood T cell repertoires in COVID-19. Study-wide background: Whether acute or convalescent, the COVID-19 samples came from the United States, Italy and Spain. T cells, B-cell-depleted T cells, or PBMCs supplied cDNA or gDNA.

Only in-frame clones appear in the TCRdb table, and some are missing; sequencing was by immunoSEQ multiplex PCR. Here the sample spans 150,000 to 200,000 clones, approximately 85% being singletons. Per the germline V gene, CDR1 is SGHRS and CDR2 is YFSETQ. The V end was cut by 4 bases, the J end by 6 bases, with 22 bases between. The CDR3 spans 16 residues. It was during active infection that Seattle patients were enrolled and then longitudinally followed. The source of this sequence is a man at least 80 years old with COVID-19, enrolled during active disease. The genes are TRBV5-1 and TRBJ1-1, with a weak D call TRBD1 (5 bases). Material: peripheral blood. The CDR3 here is CASSPRGGVPYSEAFF. The CDR3 region has the DNA TGCGCCAGCAGCCCCCGGGGGGGAGTCCCATACTCTGAAGCTTTCTTT.